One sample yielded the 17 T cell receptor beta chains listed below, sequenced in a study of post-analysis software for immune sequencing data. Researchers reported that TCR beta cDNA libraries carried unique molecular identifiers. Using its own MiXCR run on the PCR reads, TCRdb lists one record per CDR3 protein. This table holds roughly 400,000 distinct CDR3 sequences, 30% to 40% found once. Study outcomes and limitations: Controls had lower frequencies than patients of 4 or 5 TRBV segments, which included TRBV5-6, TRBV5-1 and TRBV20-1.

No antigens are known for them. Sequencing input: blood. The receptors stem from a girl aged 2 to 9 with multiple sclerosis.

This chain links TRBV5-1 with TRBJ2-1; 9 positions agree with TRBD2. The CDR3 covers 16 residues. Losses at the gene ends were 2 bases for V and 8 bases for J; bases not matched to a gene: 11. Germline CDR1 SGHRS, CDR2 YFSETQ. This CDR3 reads CASSFRSGRSQDEQFF. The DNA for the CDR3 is TGCGCCAGCAGCTTCCGAAGCGGGAGGTCGCAAGATGAGCAGTTCTTC.

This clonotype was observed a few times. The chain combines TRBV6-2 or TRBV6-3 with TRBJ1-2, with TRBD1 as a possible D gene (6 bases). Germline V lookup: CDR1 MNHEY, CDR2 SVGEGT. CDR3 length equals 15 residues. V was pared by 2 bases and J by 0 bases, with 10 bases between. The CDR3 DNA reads TGTGCCAGCAGTTACATCGGACAGCCTAACTATGGCTACACCTTC. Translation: CASSYIGQPNYGYTF.

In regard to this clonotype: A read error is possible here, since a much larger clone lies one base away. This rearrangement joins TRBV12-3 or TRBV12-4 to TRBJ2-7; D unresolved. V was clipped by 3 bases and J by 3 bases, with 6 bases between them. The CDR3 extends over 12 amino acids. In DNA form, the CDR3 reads TGTGCCAGCAGTTTTGAGCGCTACGAGCAGTACTTC. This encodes CASSFERYEQYF.

CDR3 sequence reads: CASSLTTGRPYEQYF. As DNA, the CDR3 is TGTGCCAGCAGCTTAACGACAGGACGTCCCTACGAGCAGTACTTC. The V and J genes are TRBV7-2 and TRBJ2-7, with D perhaps matching TRBD1 (6 bases). Germline-derived CDR1 and CDR2 are SGHTA and FQGNSA. The V end was cut by 2 bases, the J end by 2 bases, with 13 bases between. The CDR3 spans 15 residues.

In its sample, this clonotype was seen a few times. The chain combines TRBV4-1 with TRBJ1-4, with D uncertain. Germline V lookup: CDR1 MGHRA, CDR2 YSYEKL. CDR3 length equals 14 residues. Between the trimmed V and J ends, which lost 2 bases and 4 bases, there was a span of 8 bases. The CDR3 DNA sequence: TGCGCCAGCAGCCAAACAGTGATTAATGAAAAACTGTTTTTT. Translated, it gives CASSQTVINEKLFF.

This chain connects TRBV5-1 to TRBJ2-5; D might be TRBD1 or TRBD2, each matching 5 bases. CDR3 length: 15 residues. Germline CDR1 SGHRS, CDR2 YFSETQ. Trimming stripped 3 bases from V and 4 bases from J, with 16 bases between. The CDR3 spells CASSYLEEGPETQYF. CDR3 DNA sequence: TGCGCCAGCAGCTACCTAGAAGAGGGGCCAGAGACCCAGTACTTC. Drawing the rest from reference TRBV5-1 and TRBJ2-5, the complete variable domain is KAGVTQTPRYLIKTRGQQVTLSCSPISGHRSVSWYQQTPGQGLQFLFEYFSETQRNKGNFPGRFSGRQFSNSRSEMNVSTLELGDSALYLCASSYLEEGPETQYFGPGTRLLVL.

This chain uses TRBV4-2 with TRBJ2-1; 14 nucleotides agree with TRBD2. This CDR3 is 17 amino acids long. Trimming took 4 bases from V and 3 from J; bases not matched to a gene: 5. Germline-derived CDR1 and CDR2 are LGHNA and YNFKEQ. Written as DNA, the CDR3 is TGTGCCAGCAGCCCGGGGACTAGCGGGAGTTTCTACAATGAGCAGTTCTTC. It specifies CASSPGTSGSFYNEQFF.

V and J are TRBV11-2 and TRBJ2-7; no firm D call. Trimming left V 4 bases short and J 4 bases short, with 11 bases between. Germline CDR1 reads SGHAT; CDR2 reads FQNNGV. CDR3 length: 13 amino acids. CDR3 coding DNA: TGTGCCAGCAGCTCTCCCGGACCATACGAGCAGTACTTC. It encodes CASSSPGPYEQYF.

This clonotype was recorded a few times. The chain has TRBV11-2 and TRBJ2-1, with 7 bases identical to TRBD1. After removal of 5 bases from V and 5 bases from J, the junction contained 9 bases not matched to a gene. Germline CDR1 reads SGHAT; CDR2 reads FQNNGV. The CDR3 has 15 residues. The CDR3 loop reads CASSTAGGGNNEQFF. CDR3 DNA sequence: TGTGCCAGCAGCACGGCAGGGGGTGGTAACAATGAGCAGTTCTTC.

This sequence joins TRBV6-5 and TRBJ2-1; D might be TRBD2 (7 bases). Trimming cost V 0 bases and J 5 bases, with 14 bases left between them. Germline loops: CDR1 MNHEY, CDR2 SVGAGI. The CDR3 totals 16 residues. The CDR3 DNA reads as TGTGCCAGCAGTTACTCTCGGGGGGCTCCCCACAATGAGCAGTTCTTC. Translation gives CASSYSRGAPHNEQFF.

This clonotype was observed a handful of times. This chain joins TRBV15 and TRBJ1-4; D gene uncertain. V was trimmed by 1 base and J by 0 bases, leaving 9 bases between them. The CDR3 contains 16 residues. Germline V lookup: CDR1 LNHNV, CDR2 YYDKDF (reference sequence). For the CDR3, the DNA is TGTGCCACCAGCAGAGTCAACAGTGCAACTAATGAAAAACTGTTTTTT. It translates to CATSRVNSATNEKLFF.

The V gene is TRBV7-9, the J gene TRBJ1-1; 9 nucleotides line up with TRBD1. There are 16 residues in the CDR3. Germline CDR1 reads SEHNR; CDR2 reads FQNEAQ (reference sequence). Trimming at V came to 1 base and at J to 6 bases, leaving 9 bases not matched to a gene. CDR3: CASSLGPGQGDPEAFF. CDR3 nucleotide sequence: TGTGCCAGCAGCTTAGGACCGGGACAGGGAGACCCTGAAGCTTTCTTT. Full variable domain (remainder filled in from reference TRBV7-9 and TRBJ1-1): DTGVSQNPRHKITKRGQNVTFRCDPISEHNRLYWYRQTLGQGPEFLTYFQNEAQLEKSRLLSDRFSAERPKGSFSTLEIQRTEQGDSAMYLCASSLGPGQGDPEAFFGQGTRLTVV.

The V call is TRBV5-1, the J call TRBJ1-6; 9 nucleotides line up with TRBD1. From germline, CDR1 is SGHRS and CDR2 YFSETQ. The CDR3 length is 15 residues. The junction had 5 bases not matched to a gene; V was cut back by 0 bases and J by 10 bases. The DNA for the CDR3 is TGCGCCAGCAGCTTGGACAGGGGGCAGGACTCACCCCTCCACTTT. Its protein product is CASSLDRGQDSPLHF.

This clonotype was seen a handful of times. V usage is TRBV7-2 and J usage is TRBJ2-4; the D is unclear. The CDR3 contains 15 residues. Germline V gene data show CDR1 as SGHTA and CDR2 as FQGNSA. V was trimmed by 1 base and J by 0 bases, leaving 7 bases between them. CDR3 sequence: CASSLERLAKNIQYF. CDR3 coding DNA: TGTGCCAGCAGCTTAGAACGGTTAGCCAAAAACATTCAGTACTTC.

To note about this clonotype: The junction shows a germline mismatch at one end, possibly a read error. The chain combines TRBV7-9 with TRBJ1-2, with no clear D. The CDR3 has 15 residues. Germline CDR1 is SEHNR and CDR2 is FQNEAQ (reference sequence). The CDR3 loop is CANSLVQYAAIGYTF. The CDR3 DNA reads TGTGCCAACAGCTTAGTACAATATGCAGCGATCGGCTACACCTTC.

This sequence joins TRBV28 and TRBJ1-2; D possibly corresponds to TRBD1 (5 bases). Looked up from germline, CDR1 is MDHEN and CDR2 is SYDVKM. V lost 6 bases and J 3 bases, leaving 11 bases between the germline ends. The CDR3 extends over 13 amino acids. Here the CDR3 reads CASRGPGHYGYTF. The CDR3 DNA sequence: TGTGCCAGCAGGGGGCCGGGCCACTATGGCTACACCTTC.

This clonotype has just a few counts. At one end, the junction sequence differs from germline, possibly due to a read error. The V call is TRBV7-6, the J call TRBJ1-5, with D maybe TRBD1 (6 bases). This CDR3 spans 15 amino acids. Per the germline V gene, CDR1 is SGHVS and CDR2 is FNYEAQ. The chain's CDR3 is CAGRQGPYSNQPQHF. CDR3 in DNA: TGTGCCGGCAGGCAGGGGCCCTATAGCAATCAGCCCCAGCATTTT.